This record looks at one T cell receptor (beta chain) sequence and its context. Antigen unknown. The time point was: patch test 1, 2 weeks after DPC sensitization. Regarding treatment: therapeutic diphenylcyclopropenone sensitization with weekly scalp DPC. Ahead of each patch test application, blood was drawn. Total RNA was extracted from unfractionated whole blood. This entry belongs to a study of human T cells and chemical hapten exposure. At the level of the study: Largely, small differences in pooled library volume made per-sample TCR yields vary. Study-level points and caveats: PT1 expanded TCR counts correlated positively with patch test score.

The V gene's germline CDR1 is SQVTM and CDR2 ANQGSEA. Germline trimming cut 7 bases from V and 4 bases from J; bases unmatched to any gene: 7. The length of the CDR3 is 13 residues. TCRdb independently ran MiXCR on the RACE reads; one entry per CDR3 protein. The data contain roughly 380,000 distinct CDR3 sequences, 4.8% of them singletons. The chain joins TRBV29-1 to TRBJ2-7, with 10 bases aligning to TRBD1. The sample consisted of whole blood, taken in connection with sensitization to the hapten diphenylcyclopropenone (DPC). This receptor was identified in a woman aged 45-65 years with alopecia areata. Some clones in this sample may be carry-over from other donors' samples. CDR3 loop: CSASWDRGYEQYF. In DNA, the CDR3 is TGCAGCGCCTCCTGGGACAGGGGTTACGAGCAGTACTTC.